A single sample is the source of the 5 T cell receptor beta chains below, sequenced in a study of blood T cells in healthy people across ages. PCR was performed a second time for roughly 7 to 11 cycles using a sample-barcoded 5' primer and a J-beta primer mix. Using its own MiXCR run on the 5' RACE reads, TCRdb lists one record per CDR3 protein. The data show 1.8 million or so distinct CDR3 sequences, about two fifths seen once. Source material: blood. Receptor source: a human donor in good health.

This clonotype was found many times. V is TRBV4-3 and J is TRBJ1-1, with a possible D match to TRBD1 (5 bases). Germline V gives CDR1 LGHNA, CDR2 YSLEER. The CDR3 contains 16 residues. Trimming removed 1 base from V and 1 base from J, with 13 bases in between. The CDR3 here is CASSQGLGDPNTEAFF. The CDR3 DNA sequence: TGCGCCAGCAGCCAAGGTTTGGGGGATCCGAACACTGAAGCTTTCTTT.

The chain recombines TRBV28 with TRBJ2-1, with D unclear. The CDR3 sequence is 12 residues long. Deletions cut 3 bases from V and 8 bases from J, with 8 bases between. Germline CDR1 and CDR2: MDHEN and SYDVKM. DNA for the CDR3: TGTGCCAGCAGTTTTGGATCCGATGAGCAGTTCTTC. This sequence encodes CASSFGSDEQFF.

This clonotype has just a few counts. The rearrangement links TRBV7-9 to TRBJ2-5, with a weak D call TRBD1 (5 bases). V shed 0 bases and J shed 2 bases, with 13 bases lying between them. Germline-derived CDR1 and CDR2 are SEHNR and FQNEAQ (reference sequence). The CDR3 sequence is 16 residues long. The CDR3 bases are TGTGCCAGCAGCTTAGCAGCCAGGGATTGGCAAGAGACCCAGTACTTC. Protein sequence: CASSLAARDWQETQYF.

V and J are TRBV5-1 and TRBJ2-5; maybe TRBD2 (6 bases). The CDR3 is 18 amino acids. CDR1 is SGHRS and CDR2 is YFSETQ in the germline V gene. Trimming removed 3 bases from V and 4 bases from J, with 25 bases in between. CDR3 residues: CASSSALITSFELETQYF. The DNA for the CDR3 is TGCGCCAGCAGCTCGGCCCTAATCACTAGCTTCGAGTTAGAGACCCAGTACTTC.

The chain has TRBV5-6 and TRBJ1-2; D not certain. The CDR3 is made up of 11 amino acids. Trimming took off 6 bases at V and 8 bases at J, with 11 bases between the two ends. Germline lookup yields CDR1 SGHDT and CDR2 YYEEEE. CDR3 coding DNA: TGTGCCAGCACCAAGTGGGGAGGCTACACCTTC. It encodes CASTKWGGYTF.